This T cell receptor (beta chain) was sequenced in a study of T cell responses to AZD1222 COVID-19 vaccine (dated by TCRdb to the early 2020s). Study-level background: A total of 233 trial participants underwent TCR sequencing, of whom around 200 received two doses of AZD1222 and approximately 25 received two doses of the MenACWY control vaccine. Enrollment into the trials was organized by age into subgroups of 18-55, 56-69 and 70-plus years, and those subgroups contained roughly 160, 29 and 62 TCR-sequenced participants, respectively.

What the authors observed across the whole study: Conclusions about previously exposed vaccinees are limited, since just six or seven AZD1222 recipients were seropositive for SARS-CoV-2 at baseline. Most participants were white British and females outnumbered males, and the authors suggested that clonal diversity may have been underestimated. Reportedly, close to half of the unique spike-specific TCRs recognized epitopes lying outside the regions that are mutated in the B.1.351 and B.1.1.7 variants. The vaccine-associated CD4 TCRs covered the entire spike protein, and the dominant responses fell in regions 160-218 and 743-854. No day 14 peak-response samples were available, so repertoires were characterized only after the peak T cell response. A significant rise in spike-specific TCR breadth and depth was observed after two AZD1222 doses relative to day 0 and relative to MenACWY recipients. The 56-69-year group was small, and its depth increase did not reach significance, likely because of low power.

The time point label of this sample denotes: about 28 days (+/-7) after the second vaccine dose. AZD1222 recipients whose second dose came at about 4 weeks and those whose second dose came at about 12 weeks were combined into one group, since spike-specific TCR depth and breadth did not differ between the two schedules. The vaccinee samples were drawn from two UK trials, COV001 and COV002, one of which was a single-blind randomized controlled phase 2/3 trial testing AZD1222 (ChAdOx1 nCoV-19) in healthy adults. For TCRbeta chain sequencing, PBMC samples were collected from trial participants at day 0 and at day 28 after the second dose. A remark on this clone: Its antigen is unknown. No much larger clone exists at a distance of one base, and base qualities are not known.

The CDR3 regions of human TCRbeta chains were subjected to immunosequencing. On the authors' methods: TCRs in the repertoires were compared against a reference library of SARS-CoV-2-specific TCRs that had been generated with the MIRA antigen-specificity platform. Breadth meant the fraction of unique TCRs that were SARS-CoV-2-associated, whereas depth meant the fraction of total T cells that were SARS-CoV-2-associated. Each spike-specific TCR was assigned to its reactive spike region and to a CD4 or CD8 class using the MIRA data. Log10-transformed breadth and depth values were compared by one-way ANOVA with Sidak's multiple comparisons tests. TCRdb took this table from immuneACCESS and kept in-frame rearrangements with V and J called. Such tables lack part of the clones; where checked against another copy, unresolved V genes explain under half of the gap, and the rest is unexplained. V and J calls and clone size come straight from that table; D and trimming were deduced from the DNA. In all, the sample holds more than 55,000 clones, and 89% of those were seen once. Clones ranked in the top ten supply about 5.9% of the sample.

Sequenced material: peripheral blood, taken 28 days after the second AZD1222 dose. The clonotype comes from an adult who received the AZD1222 COVID-19 vaccine.

In nucleotides, the sequence is TGTGCCAGTAGTACGCGGCGGGCTTTATCCGAGCAGTACTTC. Its amino acids are CASSTRRALSEQYF. Recombination connected TRBV19 to TRBJ2-7; matching of 5 bases hints at TRBD2 as the D gene. Deletion took 4 bases off V and 6 bases off J, with a span of 16 bases between the germline ends. CDR1 and CDR2 (LNHDA, SQIVND) derive from the germline V gene (reference sequence). Including the terminal cysteine and phenylalanine, the CDR3 comprises 14 residues. Of all the DNA, just the CDR3 is kept, 42 bases in frame from base 1.